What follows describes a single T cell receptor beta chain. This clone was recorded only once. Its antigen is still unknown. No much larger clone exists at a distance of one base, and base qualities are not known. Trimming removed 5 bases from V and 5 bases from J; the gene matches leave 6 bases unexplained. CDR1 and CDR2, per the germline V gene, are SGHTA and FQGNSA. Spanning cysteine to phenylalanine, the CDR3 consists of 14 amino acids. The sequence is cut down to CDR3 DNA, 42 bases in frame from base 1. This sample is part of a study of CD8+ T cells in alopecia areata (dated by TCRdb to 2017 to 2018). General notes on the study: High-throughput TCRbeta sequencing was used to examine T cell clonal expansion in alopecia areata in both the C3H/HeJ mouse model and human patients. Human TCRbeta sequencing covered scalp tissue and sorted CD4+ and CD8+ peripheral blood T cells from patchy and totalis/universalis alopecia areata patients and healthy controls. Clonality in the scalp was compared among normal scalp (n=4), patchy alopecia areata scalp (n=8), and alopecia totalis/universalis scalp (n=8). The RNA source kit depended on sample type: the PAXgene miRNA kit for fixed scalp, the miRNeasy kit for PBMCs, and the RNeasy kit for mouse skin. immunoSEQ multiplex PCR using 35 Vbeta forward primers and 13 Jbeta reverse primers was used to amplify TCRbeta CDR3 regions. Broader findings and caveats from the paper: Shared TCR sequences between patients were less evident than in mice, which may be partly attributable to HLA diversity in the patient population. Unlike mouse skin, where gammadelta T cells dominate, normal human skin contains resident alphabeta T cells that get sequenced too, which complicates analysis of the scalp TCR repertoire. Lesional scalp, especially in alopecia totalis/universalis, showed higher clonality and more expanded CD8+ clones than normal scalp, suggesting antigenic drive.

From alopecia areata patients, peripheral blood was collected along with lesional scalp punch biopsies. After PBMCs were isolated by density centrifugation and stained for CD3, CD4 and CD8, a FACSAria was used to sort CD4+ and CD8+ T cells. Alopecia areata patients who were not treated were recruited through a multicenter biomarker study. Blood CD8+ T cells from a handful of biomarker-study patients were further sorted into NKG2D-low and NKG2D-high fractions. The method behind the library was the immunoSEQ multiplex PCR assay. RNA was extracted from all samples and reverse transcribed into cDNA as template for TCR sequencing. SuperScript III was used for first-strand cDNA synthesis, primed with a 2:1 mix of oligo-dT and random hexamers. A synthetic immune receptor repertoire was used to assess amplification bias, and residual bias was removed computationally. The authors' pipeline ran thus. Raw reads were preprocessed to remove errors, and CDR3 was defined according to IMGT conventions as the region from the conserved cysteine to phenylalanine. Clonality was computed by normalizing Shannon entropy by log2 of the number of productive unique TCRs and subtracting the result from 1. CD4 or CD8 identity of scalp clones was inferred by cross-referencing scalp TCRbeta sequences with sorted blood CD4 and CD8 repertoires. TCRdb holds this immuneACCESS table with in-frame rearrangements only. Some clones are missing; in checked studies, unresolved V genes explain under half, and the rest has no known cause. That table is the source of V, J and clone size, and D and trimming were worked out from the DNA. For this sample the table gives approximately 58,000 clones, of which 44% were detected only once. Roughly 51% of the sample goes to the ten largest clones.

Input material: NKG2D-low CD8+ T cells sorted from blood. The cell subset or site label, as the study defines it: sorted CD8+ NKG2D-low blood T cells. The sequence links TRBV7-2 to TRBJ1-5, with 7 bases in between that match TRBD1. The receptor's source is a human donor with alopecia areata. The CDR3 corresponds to CASSPEGADQPQHF. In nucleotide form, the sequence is TGTGCCAGCAGCCCGGAGGGGGCGGATCAGCCCCAGCATTTT.